This T cell receptor beta chain derives from a study of cytotoxic CD8 clonotypes in ibrutinib-treated CLL. Germline CDR1 reads SNHLY; CDR2 reads FYNNEI. Trimming left V 1 base short and J 4 bases short, with 4 bases between. CDR3 length equals 12 residues. Study-level findings and limits: Shared public clonotypes were rare, and on treatment they either got smaller or stayed the same.

Generated by immunoSEQ multiplex PCR, the TCRdb table keeps only in-frame clones and is missing some. The repertoire holds around 250,000 clones, with 70% as singletons. Of note for this clone: What it recognizes is unknown.

The specimen comprised PBMCs, sampled after 24 months of ibrutinib treatment. This receptor was identified in a human donor with chronic lymphocytic leukemia. This chain links TRBV2 with TRBJ1-2; the D is unclear. The CDR3 nucleotides read TGTGCCAGCAGTGAAGTGACCTATGGCTACACCTTC. This encodes CASSEVTYGYTF. Filled out from reference TRBV2 and TRBJ1-2, the complete variable domain reads EPEVTQTPSHQVTQMGQEVILRCVPISNHLYFYWYRQILGQKVEFLVSFYNNEISEKSEIFDDQFSVERPDGSNFTLKIRSTKLEDSAMYFCASSEVTYGYTFGSGTRLTVV.